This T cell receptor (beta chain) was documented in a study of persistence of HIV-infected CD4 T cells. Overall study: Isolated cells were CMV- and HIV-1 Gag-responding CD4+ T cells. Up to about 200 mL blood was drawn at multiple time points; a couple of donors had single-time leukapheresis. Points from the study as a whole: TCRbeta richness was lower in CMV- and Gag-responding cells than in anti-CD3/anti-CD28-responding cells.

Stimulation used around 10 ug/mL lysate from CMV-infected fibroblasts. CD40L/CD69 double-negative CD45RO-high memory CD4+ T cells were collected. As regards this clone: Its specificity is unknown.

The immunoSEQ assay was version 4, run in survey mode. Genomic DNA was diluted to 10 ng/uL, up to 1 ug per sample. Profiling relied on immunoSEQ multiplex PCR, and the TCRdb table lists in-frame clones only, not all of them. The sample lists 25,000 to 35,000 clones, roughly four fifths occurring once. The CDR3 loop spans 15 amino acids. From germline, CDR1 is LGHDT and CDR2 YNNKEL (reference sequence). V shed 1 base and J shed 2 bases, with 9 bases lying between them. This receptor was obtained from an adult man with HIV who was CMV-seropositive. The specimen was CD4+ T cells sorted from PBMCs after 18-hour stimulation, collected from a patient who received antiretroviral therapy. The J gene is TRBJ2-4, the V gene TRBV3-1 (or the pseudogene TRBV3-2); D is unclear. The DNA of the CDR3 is TGTGCCAGCAGCCAAGGAGTAGGGTCCAAAAACATTCAGTACTTC. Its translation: CASSQGVGSKNIQYF.